This TCR beta chain derives from a study of T cell repertoires in cytomegalovirus infection (dated by TCRdb to about 2019). About the full investigation: Alongside well-studied HLA-B-restricted epitopes, the peptide stimulations were aimed at recently identified HLA-C-restricted CMV epitopes, whose presentation resists viral immunomodulation. Because public TCR beta signatures pointed to carriage of CMV infection together with the matching HLA type, the HLA type of each donor mattered for the analysis.

Worth noting for this clonotype: Its antigen remains unidentified. No clone much larger than this one lies a single base away; base qualities are absent.

The treatment or condition label on this specimen signifies: in vitro stimulation with specific CMV peptide epitopes to enrich CMV-specific T cells. The full study reports these points: In both this cohort and an independent cohort of 352 donors, the cumulative frequency of public TCR beta family members distinguished carriers of CMV infection plus the relevant HLA type. In the ex vivo response, HLA-C-restricted CMV-specific TCR beta clonotypes were dominant, and in two of eight donors the single most frequent clonotype came from this HLA-C-restricted group.

Instrument on record: Illumina HiSeq 1500. Through fastp at Q25 and MiXCR, TCRdb rebuilt clones from the public reads, retaining in-frame beta chains. Merged by CDR3 protein, the rows form single entries marked with the most common genes and DNA. A total of approximately 300,000 distinct CDR3 sequences appear in this sample, almost 30% of them only once. The ten most abundant clones make up 20% of the sample. The CDR3 has 14 amino acids, counting the end cysteine and phenylalanine. Solely the CDR3 DNA is kept, with 42 bases framed from the first base. V is cut by 6 bases and J by 5 bases, and the space between the germline ends is 17 bases. CDR1 SGHRS and CDR2 YFSETQ were looked up in the germline V gene.

Here the chain combines TRBV5-1 and TRBJ2-5; the D gene is perhaps TRBD1, from 6 matching bases. Material: cultured PBMCs, obtained from culture after CMV antigen stimulation. The TCR originated in a human donor in good health (CMV status not recorded). Some clones in this sample may be carry-over from other donors' samples. In nucleotides, the sequence is TGCGCCAGCACTCGGGACACCCAAGGGGAGACCCAGTACTTC. Its translation is CASTRDTQGETQYF.